The 14 T cell receptor beta chains presented below share a single source sample, sequenced in a study of OX40 agonist ivuxolimab in advanced cancers. TCRdb's copy holds only in-frame clones and misses some; the assay was immunoSEQ multiplex PCR. The table includes tens of thousands of clones, about 88% detected once. Material: CD4+ or CD8+ T cells sorted from blood, obtained in a trial of the OX40 agonist ivuxolimab. Every receptor here comes from an adult with an advanced solid tumor such as melanoma, head and neck, liver or kidney cancer.

The V call is TRBV13, the J call TRBJ2-1; 10 bases are shared with TRBD2. This CDR3 region has 16 residues. The J segment lost 3 bases and the V segment lost 4 bases, leaving 6 bases of the junction unmatched. Germline V gives CDR1 PRHDT, CDR2 FYEKMQ (reference sequence). As DNA, the CDR3 is TGTGCCAGCAGCTCCTTAGCGGGAGGACACTACAATGAGCAGTTCTTC. Encoded protein: CASSSLAGGHYNEQFF.

This clone was counted only a few times. The V and J genes are TRBV5-1 and TRBJ2-2, with 13 positions matching TRBD2. The CDR3 runs to 15 residues. After removal of 5 bases from V and 6 bases from J, the junction contained 4 bases not matched to a gene. Germline CDR1 and CDR2: SGHRS and YFSETQ. CDR3 in amino acids: CASRPGLAGAGELFF. CDR3 DNA: TGCGCCAGCAGACCTGGACTAGCGGGAGCCGGGGAGCTGTTTTTT. The entire variable domain, with the rest obtained from reference TRBV5-1 and TRBJ2-2, is as follows: KAGVTQTPRYLIKTRGQQVTLSCSPISGHRSVSWYQQTPGQGLQFLFEYFSETQRNKGNFPGRFSGRQFSNSRSEMNVSTLELGDSALYLCASRPGLAGAGELFFGEGSRLTVL.

V gene TRBV28 combines with J gene TRBJ1-3; D gene ambiguous. The germline CDR1 and CDR2 sequences are MDHEN and SYDVKM. The CDR3 covers 13 residues. V lost 6 bases to trimming and J lost 8 bases, with 14 bases between them. CDR3 in amino acids: CASRPPWGDTIYF. The CDR3 DNA reads as TGTGCCAGCAGGCCCCCCTGGGGAGACACCATATATTTT.

The rearrangement links TRBV9 to TRBJ2-1; D not resolved. Between the trimmed V and J ends, which lost 0 bases and 0 bases, there was a span of 4 bases. This CDR3 is built from 14 residues. The germline V gene encodes CDR1 SGDLS and CDR2 YYNGEE. In nucleotides, the CDR3 is TGTGCCAGCAGCGTAGGCAGCTCCTACAATGAGCAGTTCTTC. Encoded protein: CASSVGSSYNEQFF. Drawing the rest from reference TRBV9 and TRBJ2-1, the complete variable domain is DSGVTQTPKHLITATGQRVTLRCSPRSGDLSVYWYQQSLDQGLQFLIQYYNGEERAKGNILERFSAQQFPDLHSELNLSSLELGDSALYFCASSVGSSYNEQFFGPGTRLTVL.

Comment on this clone: Distinct nucleotide sequences in the sample also encode this CDR3. V and J are TRBV5-1 and TRBJ2-6, with 7 bases aligning to TRBD1. The CDR3 has 15 amino acids. CDR1 is SGHRS, CDR2 YFSETQ, per germline. Trimming removed 3 bases from V and 3 bases from J; junction bases left unmatched: 3. The CDR3 region has the DNA TGCGCCAGCAGCTCGACAGGGAGTGGGGCCAACGTCCTGACTTTC. As protein: CASSSTGSGANVLTF.

The chain carries TRBV30 and TRBJ1-1; D call uncertain. The germline V gene encodes CDR1 GTSNPN and CDR2 SVGIG (reference sequence). This CDR3 contains 13 residues. V lost 0 bases, J lost 6 bases, and 11 bases lay in between. The CDR3 protein is CAWSVRVNSEAFF. The CDR3 DNA reads TGTGCCTGGAGTGTACGGGTAAACTCTGAAGCTTTCTTT.

The chain carries TRBV30 and TRBJ2-5, with unresolved D. Germline V gene sequence: CDR1 GTSNPN, CDR2 SVGIG (reference sequence). There are 13 residues in the CDR3. V was cut by 0 bases and J by 2 bases, with 7 bases left in between. CDR3 sequence: CAWSVENQETQYF. The CDR3, as DNA: TGTGCCTGGAGTGTAGAAAATCAAGAGACCCAGTACTTC.

The CDR3: CASSSGQGNTGELFF. In DNA, the CDR3 is TGCGCCAGCAGCTCCGGACAGGGAAACACCGGGGAGCTGTTTTTT. V gene TRBV5-1 combines with J gene TRBJ2-2; 8 bases map to TRBD1. The CDR3 length is 15 residues. V lost 3 bases and J lost 2; bases outside the gene matches: 3. Germline V gene data show CDR1 as SGHRS and CDR2 as YFSETQ.

The table lists this clone with a count of one. This chain uses TRBV11-2 with TRBJ2-2; D is perhaps TRBD2 (5 bases). This CDR3 contains 15 residues. Trimming cost V 1 base and J 3 bases, with 9 bases left between them. Per germline, CDR1 SGHAT and CDR2 FQNNGV. The CDR3 sequence: CASSLGEFDTGELFF. The CDR3 bases are TGTGCCAGCAGCTTAGGGGAGTTTGACACCGGGGAGCTGTTTTTT.

The V call is TRBV9, the J call TRBJ1-3; no definite D call. V gave up 0 bases and J gave up 0 bases, with 4 bases separating them. The CDR3 contains 14 residues. CDR1 SGDLS and CDR2 YYNGEE come from the germline V gene. This chain's CDR3 is CASSVDNSGNTIYF. CDR3 nucleotides: TGTGCCAGCAGCGTAGACAACTCTGGAAACACCATATATTTT.

V is TRBV6-1 and J is TRBJ1-3, with unresolved D. V dropped 3 bases and J dropped 0 bases, with 6 bases sitting between them. The CDR3 length is 14 residues. Germline CDR1 MNHNS, CDR2 SASEGT. As DNA, the CDR3 is TGTGCCAGCAGTGAGATGGGCTCTGGAAACACCATATATTTT. This encodes CASSEMGSGNTIYF.

This clone was seen a single time. The chain is built from TRBV5-6 and TRBJ2-5; D is ambiguous. The CDR3 is made up of 14 amino acids. From germline, CDR1 is SGHDT and CDR2 YYEEEE. Deletions cut 4 bases from V and 2 bases from J, with 12 bases between. The CDR3 nucleotides read TGTGCCAGCAGCCCCGCTGGACGGCAAGAGACCCAGTACTTC. This translates into CASSPAGRQETQYF.

In its sample, this clone was seen once. The gene calls are TRBV2 and TRBJ2-1, with a weak D call TRBD2 (6 bases). Trimming shortened V by 7 bases and J by 11 bases, and 15 bases separated the two germline ends. This CDR3 is built from 12 residues. Germline CDR1 is SNHLY and CDR2 is FYNNEI. CDR3 region: CASTPTRGKQFF. The CDR3 region has the DNA TGTGCCAGCACCCCGACTAGAGGGAAGCAGTTCTTC.

V gene TRBV5-5 combines with J gene TRBJ2-3; no clear D gene. With 4 bases removed from V and 0 bases from J, the gap between germline ends came to 9 bases. Per germline, CDR1 SGHKS and CDR2 YYEKEE (reference sequence). The CDR3 has 14 residues. The CDR3 DNA sequence: TGTGCCAGCAGCGGGGAATTTAGCACAGATACGCAGTATTTT. Its translation is CASSGEFSTDTQYF.